The next 24 T cell receptor beta chains were all read from a single sample in a study of T cell responses to AZD1222 COVID-19 vaccine. Measured with immunoSEQ multiplex PCR; TCRdb has only the in-frame clones, and not every one. The table has about 140,000 clones, roughly 92% seen once; the top ten hold over 1.5%. The source material was peripheral blood, sampled on day 0 of AZD1222 vaccination. The receptor set was obtained from an adult in good health.

The chain uses TRBV5-5 and TRBJ2-7; D perhaps matches TRBD1 (6 bases). V was trimmed by 2 bases and J by 2 bases, leaving 11 bases between them. This CDR3 has 14 amino acids. Germline assignment: CDR1 SGHKS and CDR2 YYEKEE (reference sequence). CDR3 region: CASSFPTGTYEQYF. CDR3 nucleotide sequence: TGTGCCAGCAGCTTCCCGACAGGCACCTACGAGCAGTACTTC.

This chain connects TRBV5-4 to TRBJ2-1; either TRBD1 or TRBD2 may fit D (6 bases each). The V end lost 4 bases, the J end lost 2 bases, and 13 bases lay between the germline ends. The CDR3 runs to 15 residues. Germline V gene data show CDR1 as SGHNT and CDR2 as YYREEE (reference sequence). Here the CDR3 reads CASSPRGGTYNEQFF. CDR3 in DNA: TGTGCCAGCAGCCCTAGAGGGGGGACCTACAATGAGCAGTTCTTC.

The J gene is TRBJ1-1, the V gene TRBV13, with 7 bases identical to TRBD1. Germline assignment: CDR1 PRHDT and CDR2 FYEKMQ (reference sequence). The CDR3 extends over 12 amino acids. V lost 5 bases and J lost 5; bases outside the gene matches: 2. Written as DNA, the CDR3 is TGTGCCAGCAGCACAGGGGTTACTGAAGCTTTCTTT. Protein product: CASSTGVTEAFF.

This chain joins TRBV2 and TRBJ2-1; 10 nucleotides agree with TRBD1. The germline CDR1 and CDR2 sequences are SNHLY and FYNNEI. The CDR3 is 15 residues long. V shed 3 bases, J shed 8 bases, and the junction held 7 bases outside the gene matches. The CDR3 here is CASSDSMTGGDEQFF. CDR3 nucleotide sequence: TGTGCCAGCAGTGACTCCATGACAGGGGGCGATGAGCAGTTCTTC.

This clone appeared a few times. This chain uses TRBV5-1 with TRBJ2-3; no clear D. Germline V gene sequence: CDR1 SGHRS, CDR2 YFSETQ. V was trimmed by 5 bases and J by 1 base, leaving 11 bases between them. CDR3 length: 14 amino acids. The chain's CDR3 is CASRQGDRTDTQYF. In DNA form, the CDR3 reads TGCGCCAGCAGGCAAGGCGACCGCACAGATACGCAGTATTTT. Supplemented by reference TRBV5-1 and TRBJ2-3, the full variable domain reads KAGVTQTPRYLIKTRGQQVTLSCSPISGHRSVSWYQQTPGQGLQFLFEYFSETQRNKGNFPGRFSGRQFSNSRSEMNVSTLELGDSALYLCASRQGDRTDTQYFGPGTRLTVL.

V gene TRBV6-4 combines with J gene TRBJ2-3, with D possibly TRBD2 on 6 matching bases. CDR3 length: 17 residues. V lost 6 bases and J lost 0, with 19 bases in between. Germline V lookup: CDR1 MRHNA, CDR2 SNTAGT. The CDR3 loop is CASSALLEGHSTDTQYF. The CDR3 DNA follows: TGTGCCAGCAGCGCCCTGTTGGAGGGGCATAGCACAGATACGCAGTATTTT.

The chain combines TRBV6-5 with TRBJ2-4, with D possibly TRBD2 on 6 matching bases. V lost 8 bases, J lost 11 bases, and 19 bases lay in between. Germline V gene lookup returns CDR1 MNHEY and CDR2 SVGAGI. The CDR3 sequence is 13 residues long. As DNA, the CDR3 is TGTGCCAGCGCCACCGGGAGCTCGGGGGTTCAGTACTTC. Amino acids: CASATGSSGVQYF.

Comment on this clone: In the same sample, other DNA sequences code for this CDR3. This rearrangement joins TRBV5-1 to TRBJ2-7; 8 bases are a match to TRBD1. CDR1 is SGHRS and CDR2 is YFSETQ in the germline V gene. The J segment lost 4 bases and the V segment lost 0 bases, leaving 3 bases of the junction unmatched. The CDR3 is made up of 14 amino acids. The CDR3 bases are TGCGCCAGCAGCTTGGGCCAGGGGGCTTACGAGCAGTACTTC. Its protein is CASSLGQGAYEQYF. Full variable domain (missing parts from reference TRBV5-1 and TRBJ2-7): KAGVTQTPRYLIKTRGQQVTLSCSPISGHRSVSWYQQTPGQGLQFLFEYFSETQRNKGNFPGRFSGRQFSNSRSEMNVSTLELGDSALYLCASSLGQGAYEQYFGPGTRLTVT.

V gene TRBV5-1 combines with J gene TRBJ2-7; D unresolved. V was pared by 1 base and J by 3 bases, with 8 bases between. Germline V gives CDR1 SGHRS, CDR2 YFSETQ. The CDR3 spans 13 residues. The CDR3 DNA is TGCGCCAGCAGCTTGTTTGGAAACTACGAGCAGTACTTC. It is translated as CASSLFGNYEQYF.

The CDR3 region is CASSFTALAGNTIYF. CDR3 coding DNA: TGTGCCAGCAGTTTTACCGCTCTAGCGGGAAACACCATATATTTT. The rearrangement links TRBV27 to TRBJ1-3, with unresolved D. Germline V gene lookup returns CDR1 MNHEY and CDR2 SMNVEV (reference sequence). Trimming took 3 bases from V and 4 from J, leaving 13 bases between them. This CDR3 is built from 15 residues.

This chain links TRBV10-3 with TRBJ2-7, with 14 bases lining up with TRBD2. The CDR3 runs 16 residues. The germline CDR1 and CDR2 sequences are ENHRY and SYGVKD. J lost 0 bases, V lost 6 bases, and 4 bases had no gene match. The CDR3 loop is CAIRGTSGRSSYEQYF. The CDR3 bases are TGTGCCATCAGAGGGACTAGCGGGAGAAGCTCCTACGAGCAGTACTTC.

The chain is built from TRBV5-1 and TRBJ1-4; a weak D match, TRBD1 (6 bases). CDR1 and CDR2 (germline): SGHRS, YFSETQ. Trimming removed 2 bases at V and 6 bases at J, with 14 bases between. The CDR3 loop spans 15 amino acids. DNA for the CDR3: TGCGCCAGCAGCTTTAACAGGGTCGGAGATGAAAAACTGTTTTTT. It translates to CASSFNRVGDEKLFF.

The chain has TRBV2 and TRBJ2-1; 10 positions match TRBD1. Losses at the gene ends were 9 bases for V and 5 bases for J; bases not matched to a gene: 4. This CDR3 is built from 13 residues. Germline V gene data show CDR1 as SNHLY and CDR2 as FYNNEI. CDR3 bases: TGTGCCAGGGGGACAGGGGCGAACAATGAGCAGTTCTTC. Translated: CARGTGANNEQFF.

This chain links TRBV27 with TRBJ1-1, with TRBD1 as a possible D gene (6 bases). This CDR3 is built from 16 residues. Germline CDR1 MNHEY, CDR2 SMNVEV (reference sequence). V lost 0 bases to trimming and J lost 6 bases, with 17 bases between them. The CDR3 coding sequence is TGTGCCAGCAGTTTATCGTCGGGGGCCGGGTCACCTGAAGCTTTCTTT. It codes for CASSLSSGAGSPEAFF.

V usage is TRBV9 and J usage is TRBJ1-4; D remains unclear. The CDR3 spans 14 residues. Trimming stripped 3 bases from V and 7 bases from J, with 13 bases between. CDR1 SGDLS and CDR2 YYNGEE come from the germline V gene. The CDR3 protein is CASSGQDWGEKLFF. CDR3 nucleotides: TGTGCCAGCAGCGGCCAAGATTGGGGTGAAAAACTGTTTTTT.

This chain links TRBV2 with TRBJ2-7; D is unresolved. CDR3 length equals 11 residues. V was shortened by 7 bases and J by 2 bases, with 6 bases between the two germline ends. The germline CDR1 and CDR2 sequences are SNHLY and FYNNEI. CDR3 coding DNA: TGTGCCAGCAAACGCACCTACGAGCAGTACTTC. This translates into CASKRTYEQYF. The whole variable domain, filled in from reference TRBV2 and TRBJ2-7, reads EPEVTQTPSHQVTQMGQEVILRCVPISNHLYFYWYRQILGQKVEFLVSFYNNEISEKSEIFDDQFSVERPDGSNFTLKIRSTKLEDSAMYFCASKRTYEQYFGPGTRLTVT.

This chain uses TRBV6-5 with TRBJ1-1; perhaps TRBD1 as D (6 bases). This CDR3 region has 11 residues. Germline-derived CDR1 and CDR2 are MNHEY and SVGAGI. V lost 6 bases, J lost 7 bases, and 9 bases lay in between. CDR3 residues: CASRVDSEAFF. The DNA for the CDR3 is TGTGCCAGCAGAGTGGACAGTGAAGCTTTCTTT.

V is TRBV5-1 and J is TRBJ2-2, with a tentative D call TRBD2 (6 bases). Germline CDR1 and CDR2: SGHRS and YFSETQ. The CDR3 loop spans 14 amino acids. The V gene lost 4 bases and the J gene lost 7 bases, with 14 bases spanning the gap. The CDR3 region has the DNA TGCGCCAGCAGCGGGGGGTCCGGCATCGGGGAGCTGTTTTTT. Translating it yields CASSGGSGIGELFF.

V and J are TRBV5-1 and TRBJ2-1, with 12 bases fitting TRBD2. The junction had 4 bases not matched to a gene; V was cut back by 5 bases and J by 7 bases. The CDR3 loop spans 14 amino acids. In germline, CDR1 is SGHRS, CDR2 YFSETQ. The CDR3 DNA is TGCGCCAGCAGTAGGACTAGCGGGAAGAATGAGCAGTTCTTC. This codes for CASSRTSGKNEQFF. The complete variable domain, with remaining parts taken from reference TRBV5-1 and TRBJ2-1, reads KAGVTQTPRYLIKTRGQQVTLSCSPISGHRSVSWYQQTPGQGLQFLFEYFSETQRNKGNFPGRFSGRQFSNSRSEMNVSTLELGDSALYLCASSRTSGKNEQFFGPGTRLTVL.

The chain is built from TRBV12-3 or TRBV12-4 and TRBJ1-2; TRBD1 aligns across 7 bases. The V segment lost 5 bases and the J segment 4 bases; nucleotides outside the gene matches: 4. CDR3 length: 13 residues. CDR3 residues: CASSPGQVYGYTF. CDR3 nucleotide sequence: TGTGCCAGCAGTCCTGGACAGGTCTATGGCTACACCTTC.

The rearrangement joins TRBV9 to TRBJ2-3; D gene uncertain. The length of the CDR3 is 15 residues. Germline values: CDR1 SGDLS, CDR2 YYNGEE. Trimming removed 2 bases at V and 1 base at J, with 11 bases between. The CDR3 here is CASSVTWARTDTQYF. The DNA for the CDR3 is TGTGCCAGCAGCGTGACGTGGGCTCGCACAGATACGCAGTATTTT. Supplemented by reference TRBV9 and TRBJ2-3, the full variable domain reads DSGVTQTPKHLITATGQRVTLRCSPRSGDLSVYWYQQSLDQGLQFLIQYYNGEERAKGNILERFSAQQFPDLHSELNLSSLELGDSALYFCASSVTWARTDTQYFGPGTRLTVL.

On this clone: Additional DNA sequences in this sample encode the identical CDR3. The genes are TRBV27 and TRBJ1-5, with TRBD1 as a possible D gene (5 bases). The V gene's germline CDR1 is MNHEY and CDR2 SMNVEV (reference sequence). The CDR3 loop spans 14 amino acids. V lost 6 bases and J lost 4, with 13 bases in between. CDR3 nucleotide sequence: TGTGCCAGCAGCCCTACAGGACGTAATCAGCCCCAGCATTTT. This translates into CASSPTGRNQPQHF.

The chain couples TRBV9 to TRBJ2-3, with D hard to call. Trimming took 3 bases from V and 3 from J, leaving 11 bases between them. Germline V gene data show CDR1 as SGDLS and CDR2 as YYNGEE. The CDR3 loop spans 14 amino acids. As DNA, the CDR3 is TGTGCCAGCAGCGCCAGTACTTGGACAGATACGCAGTATTTT. Translation gives CASSASTWTDTQYF. The whole variable domain, filled in from reference TRBV9 and TRBJ2-3, reads DSGVTQTPKHLITATGQRVTLRCSPRSGDLSVYWYQQSLDQGLQFLIQYYNGEERAKGNILERFSAQQFPDLHSELNLSSLELGDSALYFCASSASTWTDTQYFGPGTRLTVL.

This clone was observed many times. The CDR3: CASRGTGNTIYF. CDR3 sequence (DNA): TGCGCCAGCAGGGGAACTGGAAACACCATATATTTT. The V gene is TRBV5-1, the J gene TRBJ1-3; no clear D. The V gene's germline CDR1 is SGHRS and CDR2 YFSETQ. The CDR3 length is 12 residues. V dropped 5 bases and J dropped 2 bases, with 5 bases sitting between them.